These 17 T cell receptor beta chains came from one sample sequenced in a study of blood T cell repertoires in COVID-19. The repertoire was sequenced with immunoSEQ multiplex PCR; TCRdb's copy has only in-frame clones and lacks some. Here the sample spans 200,000 or so clones, nearly 90% being singletons. What was sequenced was peripheral blood. These receptors were collected from a man aged 50 or older with COVID-19, enrolled during active disease.

The chain joins TRBV7-9 to TRBJ1-5; D might be TRBD1 (6 bases). V was pared by 4 bases and J by 3 bases, with 16 bases between. Germline loops: CDR1 SEHNR, CDR2 FQNEAQ (reference sequence). CDR3 length: 16 amino acids. The CDR3 DNA reads as TGTGCCAGCAGCTCGGCGGGGGCGCCCGTCAATCAGCCCCAGCATTTT. Protein: CASSSAGAPVNQPQHF.

The chain carries TRBV6-5 and TRBJ2-1, with 10 bases aligning to TRBD2. CDR1 MNHEY and CDR2 SVGAGI come from the germline V gene. This CDR3 has 14 residues. V shed 6 bases and J 6 bases; nucleotides not matched to a gene: 5. The CDR3: CASRIAGGSNEQFF. Here the CDR3 DNA reads TGTGCCAGCAGAATAGCGGGAGGTTCCAATGAGCAGTTCTTC.

J is TRBJ1-1 and V is TRBV12-3 or TRBV12-4; 9 nucleotides align to TRBD1. This CDR3 has 13 residues. V lost 6 bases, J lost 4 bases, and 3 bases stayed unmatched. In DNA, the CDR3 is TGTGCCAGCAGCCGACAGGGGGTCACTGAAGCTTTCTTT. As protein: CASSRQGVTEAFF.

J is TRBJ2-2 and V is TRBV5-1, with 7 bases lining up with TRBD1. This CDR3 comprises 15 residues. V lost 4 bases to trimming and J lost 0 bases; unmatched junction nucleotides: 3. From germline, CDR1 is SGHRS and CDR2 YFSETQ. CDR3 coding DNA: TGCGCCAGCAGCAGGGACAGAACGAACACCGGGGAGCTGTTTTTT. Translating gives CASSRDRTNTGELFF.

The chain is built from TRBV7-6 and TRBJ1-2; unclear D gene. Germline V CDR1 and CDR2: SGHVS, FNYEAQ. Trimming left V 2 bases short and J 4 bases short, with 14 bases between. The CDR3 contains 15 residues. The CDR3 sequence is CASSLRVGDSYGYTF. The CDR3 bases are TGTGCCAGCAGCTTACGGGTCGGAGATTCCTATGGCTACACCTTC.

The chain couples TRBV19 to TRBJ2-3, with 7 bases matching TRBD1. The CDR3 has 15 residues. Germline CDR1 LNHDA, CDR2 SQIVND (reference sequence). The V and J ends lost 2 bases and 0 bases, in that order; junction bases with no gene match: 2. CDR3 nucleotide sequence: TGTGCCAGTAGTATACGACAGGGTAGCACAGATACGCAGTATTTT. It is translated as CASSIRQGSTDTQYF.

This clone appeared a single time. V is TRBV25-1 and J is TRBJ2-1, with a weak D call TRBD1 (5 bases). The CDR3 is 15 residues long. The V end lost 3 bases, the J end lost 5 bases, and 14 bases lay between the germline ends. CDR1 and CDR2 (germline): MGHDK, SYGVNS. CDR3 sequence reads: CASSDPQGLNNEQFF. The CDR3 region has the DNA TGTGCCAGCAGTGACCCCCAGGGTTTGAACAATGAGCAGTTCTTC.

The chain combines TRBV7-9 with TRBJ2-1, with TRBD1 matching 7 bases. Losses at the gene ends were 5 bases for V and 3 bases for J; bases not matched to a gene: 4. Germline CDR1 is SEHNR and CDR2 is FQNEAQ (reference sequence). This CDR3 has 14 amino acids. The CDR3 nucleotides read TGTGCCAGCAGCCCCAGGACAGGCTACAATGAGCAGTTCTTC. This translates into CASSPRTGYNEQFF.

The chain links TRBV3-1 (or the pseudogene TRBV3-2) to TRBJ2-2, with D hard to call. Germline lookup yields CDR1 LGHDT and CDR2 YNNKEL (reference sequence). The CDR3 contains 15 residues. With 0 bases removed from V and 5 bases from J, the gap between germline ends came to 10 bases. The CDR3 loop reads CASSQESSGTGELFF. CDR3 nucleotides: TGTGCCAGCAGCCAAGAAAGCTCGGGTACCGGGGAGCTGTTTTTT.

This chain links TRBV4-1 with TRBJ1-1; D unresolved. The CDR3 contains 15 residues. Germline loops: CDR1 MGHRA, CDR2 YSYEKL. Trimming removed 0 bases at V and 5 bases at J, with 13 bases between. The DNA for the CDR3 is TGCGCCAGCAGCCAAGAGGAAGGGAGTGAGACTGAAGCTTTCTTT. This sequence encodes CASSQEEGSETEAFF.

This rearrangement joins TRBV19 to TRBJ1-2; 8 bases agree with TRBD1. The CDR3 loop spans 14 amino acids. Germline loops: CDR1 LNHDA, CDR2 SQIVND (reference sequence). V was pared by 2 bases and J by 7 bases, with 6 bases of the junction left unmatched. For the CDR3, the DNA is TGTGCCAGTAGTATATTCGGACAGGGCCTTGGCTACACCTTC. It translates to CASSIFGQGLGYTF.

This clone was detected a few times. This rearrangement joins TRBV5-1 to TRBJ2-3; maybe TRBD1 (5 bases). The CDR3 runs to 14 residues. Germline CDR1 reads SGHRS; CDR2 reads YFSETQ. Trimming shortened V by 3 bases and J by 1 base, and 9 bases separated the two germline ends. CDR3 sequence (DNA): TGCGCCAGCAGCTCGACAGACGGCACAGATACGCAGTATTTT. It yields the protein CASSSTDGTDTQYF. Together with reference TRBV5-1 and TRBJ2-3, the CDR3 gives the full variable domain: KAGVTQTPRYLIKTRGQQVTLSCSPISGHRSVSWYQQTPGQGLQFLFEYFSETQRNKGNFPGRFSGRQFSNSRSEMNVSTLELGDSALYLCASSSTDGTDTQYFGPGTRLTVL.

The V and J genes are TRBV6-6 and TRBJ2-1, with 12 bases identical to TRBD1. V lost 6 bases and J lost 5; bases outside the gene matches: 5. Germline CDR1 is MNHNY and CDR2 is SVGAGI (reference sequence). The CDR3 consists of 15 residues. The CDR3 nucleotides are TGTGCCAGCAGCCAGGGACAGGGGGCGAACAATGAGCAGTTCTTC. It encodes CASSQGQGANNEQFF.

V gene TRBV6-5 combines with J gene TRBJ1-2; D might be TRBD1 (6 bases). Germline V gene lookup returns CDR1 MNHEY and CDR2 SVGAGI. V was cut by 2 bases and J by 4 bases, with 17 bases left in between. The CDR3 consists of 16 residues. CDR3 DNA: TGTGCCAGCAGTTACGCAAACACAGGGATGCTCTATGGCTACACCTTC. Protein product: CASSYANTGMLYGYTF.

The chain joins TRBV29-1 to TRBJ2-7; D is perhaps TRBD2 (6 bases). Trimming shortened V by 6 bases and J by 4 bases, and 16 bases separated the two germline ends. This CDR3 region has 13 residues. Per germline, CDR1 SQVTM and CDR2 ANQGSEA. The DNA of the CDR3 is TGCAGCGTGGCTCAGGGAGGAGGGTACGAGCAGTACTTC. As protein: CSVAQGGGYEQYF.

This clone was counted between two and nine times. The V and J genes are TRBV5-1 and TRBJ2-1; the D gene is possibly TRBD1 (6 bases). CDR3 length: 13 residues. Germline values: CDR1 SGHRS, CDR2 YFSETQ. With 4 bases removed from V and 12 bases from J, the gap between germline ends came to 17 bases. The CDR3 nucleotides are TGCGCCAGCAGCAAAGCCCCGAACAGGGCGCAGTTCTTC. Its translation is CASSKAPNRAQFF.

The chain is built from TRBV7-3 and TRBJ2-1; 10 bases line up with TRBD2. Trimming took 4 bases from V and 4 from J; bases not matched to a gene: 4. From germline, CDR1 is SGHTA and CDR2 FQGTGA. The CDR3 is 15 residues long. The CDR3 here is CASSSGTSAYNEQFF. The CDR3 coding sequence is TGTGCCAGCAGCTCCGGGACTAGCGCGTACAATGAGCAGTTCTTC.